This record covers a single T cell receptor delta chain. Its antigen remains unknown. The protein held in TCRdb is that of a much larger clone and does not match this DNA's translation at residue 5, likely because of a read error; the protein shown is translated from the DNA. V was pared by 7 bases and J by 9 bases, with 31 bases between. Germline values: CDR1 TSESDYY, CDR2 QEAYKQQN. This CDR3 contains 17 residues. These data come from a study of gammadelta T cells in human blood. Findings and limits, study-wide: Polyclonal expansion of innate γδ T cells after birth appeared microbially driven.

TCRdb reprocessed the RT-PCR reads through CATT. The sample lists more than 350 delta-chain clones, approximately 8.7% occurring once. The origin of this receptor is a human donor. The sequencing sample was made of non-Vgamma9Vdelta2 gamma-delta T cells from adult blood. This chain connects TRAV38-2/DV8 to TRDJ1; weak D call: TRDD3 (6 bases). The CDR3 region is CAYLTSPLIGWGAQLIF. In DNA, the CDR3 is TGTGCTTATTTGACCTCCCCACTCATAGGGTGGGGGGCGCAACTCATCTTT.